The 24 T cell receptor beta chains listed next were all sequenced from one sample in a study of early T cells in non-severe SARS-CoV-2 infection. One entry per CDR3 protein results from TCRdb running MiXCR on the 5' RACE reads. The profile shows 95,000 to 150,000 distinct CDR3 sequences, 14% to 15% of them singletons. The sequencing input was whole blood. The receptors derive from an adult who was a healthcare worker with PCR-confirmed SARS-CoV-2 infection or an uninfected control (not recorded which).

The chain carries TRBV12-3 or TRBV12-4 and TRBJ2-7, with 7 bases identical to TRBD2. The junction had 0 bases not matched to a gene; V was cut back by 4 bases and J by 3 bases. CDR3 size: 12 residues. The CDR3: CASSSGGYEQYF. CDR3 sequence (DNA): TGTGCCAGCAGTTCGGGAGGCTACGAGCAGTACTTC.

The rearrangement links TRBV7-2 to TRBJ1-2; a weak D match, TRBD1 (5 bases). Trimming removed 1 base at V and 5 bases at J, with 11 bases between. CDR1 is SGHTA and CDR2 is FQGNSA in the germline V gene. This CDR3 has 14 amino acids. The CDR3 nucleotides read TGTGCCAGCAGCTTAGGGGTCAGGGTGTATGGCTACACCTTC. Its protein is CASSLGVRVYGYTF.

This clonotype showed up just a few times. The chain couples TRBV7-6 to TRBJ2-1; D not resolved. The germline V and J ends were trimmed by 1 base and 9 bases, with 13 bases remaining between them. Germline CDR1 SGHVS, CDR2 FNYEAQ. This CDR3 is built from 14 residues. CDR3 DNA: TGTGCCAGCAGCTTAGGCCTCCAAAAGGGTGAGCAGTTCTTC. This sequence encodes CASSLGLQKGEQFF.

This clonotype came up a few times. V gene TRBV10-2 combines with J gene TRBJ1-2; TRBD1 matches at 7 bases. The CDR3 extends over 14 amino acids. V was clipped by 0 bases and J by 4 bases; unmatched bases: 2. In germline, CDR1 is WSHSY, CDR2 SAAADI. The chain's CDR3 is CASSESRDSYGYTF. CDR3 nucleotide sequence: TGCGCCAGCAGTGAGTCTCGGGACAGCTATGGCTACACCTTC.

The V and J genes are TRBV20-1 and TRBJ2-3; the D gene is possibly TRBD2 (6 bases). CDR3 length equals 13 residues. Per germline, CDR1 DFQATT and CDR2 SNEGSKA (reference sequence). Trimming left V 3 bases short and J 6 bases short, with 13 bases between. CDR3 bases: TGCAGTGCTAGTACCGGGGGATGGGATACGCAGTATTTT. This gives the protein CSASTGGWDTQYF.

This clonotype was counted ten times or more. This sequence joins TRBV9 and TRBJ2-3; D not resolved. CDR1 is SGDLS, CDR2 YYNGEE, per germline. Between the trimmed V and J ends, which lost 1 base and 0 bases, there was a span of 9 bases. This CDR3 comprises 15 residues. In DNA, the CDR3 is TGTGCCAGCAGCGTAAATGTCATCAGCACAGATACGCAGTATTTT. As protein: CASSVNVISTDTQYF.

This chain connects TRBV30 to TRBJ1-1; 7 bases map to TRBD1. Germline V lookup: CDR1 GTSNPN, CDR2 SVGIG (reference sequence). The CDR3 is 16 amino acids. Trimming at V came to 3 bases and at J to 0 bases, leaving 10 bases not matched to a gene. The DNA for the CDR3 is TGTGCCTGGAGGCGGACAGGCGCGGGGGTGAACACTGAAGCTTTCTTT. It translates to CAWRRTGAGVNTEAFF.

The gene calls are TRBV3-1 and TRBJ2-7; 7 bases fit TRBD2. Germline loops: CDR1 LGHDT, CDR2 YNNKEL (reference sequence). V was clipped by 4 bases and J by 6 bases; unmatched bases: 6. The CDR3 is made up of 13 amino acids. As DNA, the CDR3 is TGTGCCAGCAGCCCCATTATAGCGGGCGAGCAGTACTTC. Residues: CASSPIIAGEQYF.

The genes are TRBV6-2 or TRBV6-3 and TRBJ2-5, with 10 bases identical to TRBD2. CDR3 length equals 13 residues. The germline V gene encodes CDR1 MNHEY and CDR2 SVGEGT. The V gene end was trimmed by 6 bases and the J gene end by 4 bases; junction bases not matched to a gene: 2. CDR3 nucleotides: TGTGCCAGCAGGAGCGGGGGGGCAGAGACCCAGTACTTC. Translating gives CASRSGGAETQYF.

This chain connects TRBV19 to TRBJ2-4; D remains ambiguous. CDR1 and CDR2 (germline): LNHDA, SQIVND (reference sequence). This CDR3 has 13 residues. Trimming took off 3 bases at V and 6 bases at J, with 9 bases between the two ends. CDR3 protein: CASSIRNGNIQYF. CDR3 DNA sequence: TGTGCCAGTAGTATCCGTAATGGAAACATTCAGTACTTC.

A few counts support this clonotype. This chain links TRBV29-1 with TRBJ2-7; D gene unclear. V shed 5 bases and J shed 2 bases, with 16 bases lying between them. The CDR3 covers 14 residues. Germline assignment: CDR1 SQVTM and CDR2 ANQGSEA. The CDR3 sequence: CSVQTDSSAYEQYF. The CDR3 nucleotides read TGCAGCGTTCAAACTGATTCATCGGCCTACGAGCAGTACTTC.

The rearrangement joins TRBV5-4 to TRBJ2-2, with TRBD1 as a possible D gene (5 bases). Germline V lookup: CDR1 SGHNT, CDR2 YYREEE (reference sequence). This CDR3 has 16 amino acids. The V and J ends lost 3 bases and 3 bases respectively, with 15 bases between them. CDR3: CASSSLRQSHTGELFF. DNA for the CDR3: TGTGCCAGCAGCTCACTACGACAGAGCCACACCGGGGAGCTGTTTTTT. Together with reference TRBV5-4 and TRBJ2-2, the CDR3 gives the full variable domain: ETGVTQSPTHLIKTRGQQVTLRCSSQSGHNTVSWYQQALGQGPQFIFQYYREEENGRGNFPPRFSGLQFPNYSSELNVNALELDDSALYLCASSSLRQSHTGELFFGEGSRLTVL.

In its sample, this clonotype was seen a few times. This sequence joins TRBV3-1 and TRBJ1-6; D not resolved. The CDR3 runs 13 residues. CDR1 is LGHDT, CDR2 YNNKEL, per germline (reference sequence). With 1 base removed from V and 9 bases from J, the gap between germline ends came to 7 bases. CDR3 protein: CASSQASSSPLHF. As DNA, the CDR3 is TGTGCCAGCAGCCAAGCGTCTTCTTCACCCCTCCACTTT. The whole variable domain, filled in from reference TRBV3-1 and TRBJ1-6, reads DTAVSQTPKYLVTQMGNDKSIKCEQNLGHDTMYWYKQDSKKFLKIMFSYNNKELIINETVPNRFSPKSPDKAHLNLHINSLELGDSAVYFCASSQASSSPLHFGNGTRLTVT.

This chain joins TRBV9 and TRBJ2-1, with TRBD1 as a possible D gene (5 bases). The V end lost 0 bases, the J end lost 3 bases, and 10 bases lay between the germline ends. Germline V gene data show CDR1 as SGDLS and CDR2 as YYNGEE. The CDR3 runs to 15 residues. The CDR3 sequence is CASSVVTGDYNEQFF. The DNA for the CDR3 is TGTGCCAGCAGCGTAGTCACAGGCGACTACAATGAGCAGTTCTTC.

This clonotype came up a few times. J is TRBJ2-5 and V is TRBV7-9; D is unresolved. Germline assignment: CDR1 SEHNR and CDR2 FQNEAQ (reference sequence). The CDR3 runs to 15 residues. V dropped 5 bases and J dropped 5 bases, with 18 bases sitting between them. The CDR3 DNA is TGTGCCAGCAGCAATGGCCGAGGCTCCAAGGAGACCCAGTACTTC. Translating gives CASSNGRGSKETQYF.

This chain connects TRBV25-1 to TRBJ2-7; 7 positions agree with TRBD1. The CDR3 covers 13 residues. Germline trimming cut 3 bases from V and 2 bases from J; bases unmatched to any gene: 1. Germline-derived CDR1 and CDR2 are MGHDK and SYGVNS. DNA for the CDR3: TGTGCCAGCAGTGAGACAGGGACCTACGAGCAGTACTTC. It translates to CASSETGTYEQYF.

This clonotype was counted between two and nine times. The chain recombines TRBV7-8 with TRBJ2-5; D gene ambiguous. The CDR3 runs to 14 residues. Germline V CDR1 and CDR2: SGHVS, FQNEAQ. The V gene lost 6 bases and the J gene lost 1 base, with 12 bases spanning the gap. CDR3 protein: CASRPDPTQETQYF. The DNA for the CDR3 is TGTGCCAGCAGACCGGATCCAACCCAAGAGACCCAGTACTTC.

This clonotype was counted a few times. The genes are TRBV4-1 and TRBJ2-4; D gene ambiguous. The germline V gene has CDR1 MGHRA and CDR2 YSYEKL. This CDR3 spans 16 amino acids. V lost 3 bases to trimming and J lost 0 bases, with 12 bases between them. The CDR3 sequence: CASSHGRAAAKNIQYF. CDR3 in DNA: TGCGCCAGCAGCCATGGTAGGGCGGCAGCCAAAAACATTCAGTACTTC.

This clonotype was seen more than once but under ten times. J is TRBJ1-1 and V is TRBV20-1, with 7 bases identical to TRBD1. Germline CDR1 DFQATT, CDR2 SNEGSKA (reference sequence). J lost 1 base, V lost 0 bases, and 2 bases had no gene match. The CDR3 sequence is 14 residues long. This chain's CDR3 is CSARDRQGNTEAFF. The CDR3 nucleotides are TGCAGTGCTAGAGATCGACAGGGGAACACTGAAGCTTTCTTT.

This clonotype was recorded a few times. This sequence joins TRBV5-4 and TRBJ2-7; D is perhaps TRBD1 or TRBD2 (6 bases each). This CDR3 spans 16 amino acids. Trimming cost V 2 bases and J 5 bases, with 20 bases left between them. Germline CDR1 SGHNT, CDR2 YYREEE (reference sequence). CDR3 protein: CASSFGGRLSGDEQYF. The CDR3, as DNA: TGTGCCAGCAGCTTTGGGGGGCGCCTTTCCGGGGACGAGCAGTACTTC.

The V and J genes are TRBV9 and TRBJ1-3; D is unclear. V dropped 0 bases and J dropped 2 bases, with 9 bases sitting between them. Germline V gene sequence: CDR1 SGDLS, CDR2 YYNGEE. This CDR3 region has 15 residues. In DNA form, the CDR3 reads TGTGCCAGCAGCGTAGGGGCGGTTCCTGGAAACACCATATATTTT. Encoded protein: CASSVGAVPGNTIYF.

The V gene is TRBV18, the J gene TRBJ2-1; TRBD2 matches at 10 bases. Per the germline V gene, CDR1 is KGHSH and CDR2 is LQKENI. The CDR3 covers 14 residues. V dropped 3 bases and J dropped 6; count of bases not matched to a gene: 2. The DNA for the CDR3 is TGTGCCAGCTCACCGGGACTAGCGTCCAATGAGCAGTTCTTC. This translates into CASSPGLASNEQFF.

V usage is TRBV3-1 and J usage is TRBJ1-1; D gene ambiguous. Per the germline V gene, CDR1 is LGHDT and CDR2 is YNNKEL (reference sequence). The CDR3 covers 12 residues. Between the trimmed V and J ends, which lost 0 bases and 7 bases, there was a span of 6 bases. CDR3 in DNA: TGTGCCAGCAGCCAAGAGAGGGATGAAGCTTTCTTT. Translating gives CASSQERDEAFF.

This clonotype was found a few times. The chain couples TRBV15 to TRBJ1-4, with a tentative D call TRBD1 (6 bases). The V gene's germline CDR1 is LNHNV and CDR2 YYDKDF (reference sequence). The V and J ends lost 1 base and 5 bases respectively, with 11 bases between them. The CDR3 runs to 15 residues. CDR3: CATSRVITGNEKLFF. The CDR3 DNA follows: TGTGCCACCAGCAGAGTAATAACAGGGAATGAAAAACTGTTTTTT. Combining the CDR3 with reference TRBV15 and TRBJ1-4 gives the whole variable domain DAMVIQNPRYQVTQFGKPVTLSCSQTLNHNVMYWYQQKSSQAPKLLFHYYDKDFNNEADTPDNFQSRRPNTSFCFLDIRSPGLGDTAMYLCATSRVITGNEKLFFGSGTQLSVL.